These 26 T cell receptor beta chains were sequenced from one sample in a study of blood T cell repertoires in COVID-19. Sequencing was performed with immunoSEQ multiplex PCR; in TCRdb, only in-frame clones are kept and a portion is missing. The sample lists approximately 130,000 clones, around 78% occurring once. Sequenced sample: peripheral blood. These receptors were collected from a human donor in a cohort sampled during active COVID-19.

This clone was seen only a few times. The CDR3 DNA sequence: TGCGCCAGCAGTGAGTCGACAGGCTACGAGCAGTACTTC. This translates into CASSESTGYEQYF. V gene TRBV10-2 combines with J gene TRBJ2-7, with D possibly being TRBD1 (6 bases). CDR1 is WSHSY, CDR2 SAAADI, per germline. This CDR3 region has 13 residues. Deletions cut 0 bases from V and 3 bases from J, with 6 bases between.

The V and J genes are TRBV5-1 and TRBJ2-6, with D possibly being TRBD1 (5 bases). The V gene's germline CDR1 is SGHRS and CDR2 YFSETQ. V was pared by 0 bases and J by 0 bases, with 13 bases between. The CDR3 length is 18 residues. The CDR3 reads CASSLARLGVSGANVLTF. DNA for the CDR3: TGCGCCAGCAGCTTGGCGAGGTTAGGGGTCTCTGGGGCCAACGTCCTGACTTTC.

The chain links TRBV24-1 to TRBJ2-3; 8 nucleotides agree with TRBD2. This CDR3 comprises 14 residues. Losses at the gene ends were 5 bases for V and 3 bases for J; bases not matched to a gene: 3. Per the germline V gene, CDR1 is KGHDR and CDR2 is SFDVKD. DNA for the CDR3: TGTGCCACCAGTGCCGGGGGGGCTACAGATACGCAGTATTTT. Translation gives CATSAGGATDTQYF.

The chain combines TRBV6-1 with TRBJ1-3, with D possibly matching TRBD1 (5 bases). Trimming took off 0 bases at V and 4 bases at J, with 10 bases between the two ends. Germline assignment: CDR1 MNHNS and CDR2 SASEGT. The CDR3 runs to 15 residues. In DNA, the CDR3 is TGTGCCAGCAGTGAAGCTAGCAGGGAAGGAAACACCATATATTTT. Amino acid sequence: CASSEASREGNTIYF.

The V call is TRBV10-2, the J call TRBJ2-5, with a possible D match to TRBD2 (5 bases). This CDR3 comprises 15 residues. V lost 4 bases and J 5 bases, leaving 17 bases between the germline ends. Germline V gene data show CDR1 as WSHSY and CDR2 as SAAADI. The CDR3 nucleotides are TGCGCCAGCAGTGGCTTAACTAGGGCCCAGGAGACCCAGTACTTC. Its protein is CASSGLTRAQETQYF.

The chain recombines TRBV5-6 with TRBJ1-1, with 12 positions matching TRBD1. CDR1 is SGHDT, CDR2 YYEEEE, per germline. Losses at the gene ends were 3 bases for V and 4 bases for J; bases not matched to a gene: 13. This CDR3 is built from 18 residues. The DNA for the CDR3 is TGTGCCAGCAGCTCCGGGACAGGGGGCCCCTGGGTTGGCACTGAAGCTTTCTTT. Its protein is CASSSGTGGPWVGTEAFF.

The chain has TRBV5-1 and TRBJ2-2; 7 positions agree with TRBD1. Germline V lookup: CDR1 SGHRS, CDR2 YFSETQ. V gave up 4 bases and J gave up 4 bases; unmatched junction bases: 7. The CDR3 covers 15 residues. The CDR3 loop reads CASSTGTVGTGELFF. CDR3 DNA: TGCGCCAGCAGCACCGGGACAGTGGGCACCGGGGAGCTGTTTTTT.

V usage is TRBV6-1 and J usage is TRBJ1-5, with D possibly being TRBD1 (5 bases). The CDR3 runs to 17 residues. Trimming shortened V by 2 bases and J by 0 bases, and 14 bases separated the two germline ends. Germline lookup yields CDR1 MNHNS and CDR2 SASEGT. This CDR3 reads CASSEKPQQASNQPQHF. CDR3 bases: TGTGCCAGCAGTGAAAAACCGCAACAGGCTAGCAATCAGCCCCAGCATTTT.

The chain joins TRBV27 to TRBJ2-5; TRBD1 aligns across 7 bases. V shed 6 bases, J shed 0 bases, and the junction held 7 bases outside the gene matches. The CDR3 loop spans 15 amino acids. Germline V gene sequence: CDR1 MNHEY, CDR2 SMNVEV (reference sequence). In nucleotides, the CDR3 is TGTGCCAGCAGCGAGTCGGGACAGAACCAAGAGACCCAGTACTTC. Translating it yields CASSESGQNQETQYF.

The chain employs TRBV3-1 (or the pseudogene TRBV3-2) and TRBJ2-3, with D uncertain. CDR3 size: 12 residues. Looked up from germline, CDR1 is LGHDT and CDR2 is YNNKEL (reference sequence). V dropped 1 base and J dropped 12 bases, with 11 bases sitting between them. DNA of the CDR3: TGTGCCAGCAGCCAAGGCGCGTATCGCCAGTATTTT. Its translation is CASSQGAYRQYF.

The V gene is TRBV30, the J gene TRBJ2-2; 8 bases agree with TRBD2. Germline V CDR1 and CDR2: GTSNPN, SVGIG (reference sequence). Unmatched junction bases numbered 8, after V lost 2 bases and J lost 6 bases. The CDR3 loop spans 15 amino acids. Written as DNA, the CDR3 is TGTGCCTGGAGTCTAGGACTAGCTGGGTCCGGGGAGCTGTTTTTT. It codes for CAWSLGLAGSGELFF. The whole variable domain, remainder taken from reference TRBV30 and TRBJ2-2, is SQTIHQWPATLVQPVGSPLSLECTVEGTSNPNLYWYRQAAGRGLQLLFYSVGIGQISSEVPQNLSASRPQDRQFILSSKKLLLSDSGFYLCAWSLGLAGSGELFFGEGSRLTVL.

This clone turned up a few times. This chain links TRBV5-5 with TRBJ2-2; possibly TRBD2 for D (5 bases). This CDR3 region has 15 residues. Germline loops: CDR1 SGHKS, CDR2 YYEKEE (reference sequence). Trimming cost V 4 bases and J 0 bases, with 10 bases left between them. The CDR3: CASSEGLTNTGELFF. For the CDR3, the DNA is TGTGCCAGCAGCGAGGGCCTTACGAACACCGGGGAGCTGTTTTTT.

This chain connects TRBV6-6 to TRBJ2-3; 7 nucleotides match TRBD1. The CDR3 runs 12 residues. J gave up 4 bases and V 6 bases, and 1 base lay outside the gene matches. Germline CDR1 and CDR2: MNHNY and SVGAGI (reference sequence). The CDR3 DNA reads TGTGCCAGCAGCGGACAGGCAGATACGCAGTATTTT. It translates to CASSGQADTQYF.

As regards this clone: This sample also contains other DNA sequences that code for the same CDR3. The genes are TRBV2 and TRBJ2-2; D may be TRBD2 (7 bases). Trimming removed 8 bases at V and 5 bases at J, with 15 bases between. Germline assignment: CDR1 SNHLY and CDR2 FYNNEI. The CDR3 length is 14 residues. In nucleotides, the CDR3 is TGTGCCAGCCGAAGGGGGGGCGGTACCGGGGAGCTGTTTTTT. Translating it yields CASRRGGGTGELFF. Complete variable domain (other parts from reference TRBV2 and TRBJ2-2): EPEVTQTPSHQVTQMGQEVILRCVPISNHLYFYWYRQILGQKVEFLVSFYNNEISEKSEIFDDQFSVERPDGSNFTLKIRSTKLEDSAMYFCASRRGGGTGELFFGEGSRLTVL.

The gene calls are TRBV9 and TRBJ2-7; TRBD2 aligns across 12 bases. Looked up from germline, CDR1 is SGDLS and CDR2 is YYNGEE. The CDR3 has 18 residues. The junction had 11 bases not matched to a gene; V was cut back by 0 bases and J by 4 bases. In DNA form, the CDR3 reads TGTGCCAGCAGCGTAGGAAAGACTAGCGGGGGCCCACTGTACGAGCAGTACTTC. This translates into CASSVGKTSGGPLYEQYF.

The rearrangement joins TRBV6-1 to TRBJ1-5; a weak D match, TRBD1 (5 bases). Germline values: CDR1 MNHNS, CDR2 SASEGT. The length of the CDR3 is 14 residues. The ends were cut back, 0 bases at V and 6 bases at J, with 9 bases in the middle. DNA for the CDR3: TGTGCCAGCAGTGAAGCTATGGGGGGTCAGCCCCAGCATTTT. This gives the protein CASSEAMGGQPQHF.

There are a few counts of this clone. V usage is TRBV7-9 and J usage is TRBJ2-3, with 7 bases identical to TRBD1. Germline assignment: CDR1 SEHNR and CDR2 FQNEAQ (reference sequence). After removal of 5 bases from V and 1 base from J, the junction contained 0 bases not matched to a gene. This CDR3 spans 13 amino acids. CDR3 sequence: CASSDRGTDTQYF. The CDR3 nucleotides are TGTGCCAGCAGCGACAGGGGCACAGATACGCAGTATTTT.

This clone appeared a few times. The V and J genes are TRBV30 and TRBJ2-5; D is undetermined. This CDR3 has 15 amino acids. Germline V gene sequence: CDR1 GTSNPN, CDR2 SVGIG (reference sequence). V gave up 0 bases and J gave up 2 bases, with 13 bases separating them. CDR3 sequence: CAWSVGLGLQETQYF. DNA of the CDR3: TGTGCCTGGAGTGTAGGTTTGGGCCTACAAGAGACCCAGTACTTC.

The chain employs TRBV11-2 and TRBJ2-3; 9 bases align to TRBD1. CDR3 size: 15 residues. Germline CDR1 is SGHAT and CDR2 is FQNNGV. J lost 0 bases, V lost 5 bases, and 3 bases had no gene match. The CDR3: CASSKQGASTDTQYF. The CDR3 bases are TGTGCCAGCAGCAAACAGGGGGCTAGCACAGATACGCAGTATTTT.

The V and J genes are TRBV5-1 and TRBJ2-3, with TRBD1 matching 8 bases. CDR3 length: 16 amino acids. CDR1 is SGHRS, CDR2 YFSETQ, per germline. J lost 4 bases, V lost 4 bases, and 11 bases had no gene match. Here the CDR3 DNA reads TGCGCCAGCAGCACTCGGACAGGGAGAAGCGCAGATACGCAGTATTTT. Translation: CASSTRTGRSADTQYF.

V gene TRBV28 combines with J gene TRBJ2-7; D remains unclear. V lost 6 bases and J lost 0, with 15 bases in between. The CDR3 length is 15 residues. The germline V gene has CDR1 MDHEN and CDR2 SYDVKM. As DNA, the CDR3 is TGTGCCAGCAGGTTCCATTCTGCGAGCTCCTACGAGCAGTACTTC. Translated, it gives CASRFHSASSYEQYF.

This clone was found once. This sequence joins TRBV7-7 and TRBJ2-7; the match to TRBD2 covers 7 bases. CDR1 is SSHAT and CDR2 is FNYEAQ in the germline V gene (reference sequence). Trimming took 6 bases from V and 7 from J; bases not matched to a gene: 9. This CDR3 has 13 residues. The CDR3 loop is CASSSSGAKEQYF. Written as DNA, the CDR3 is TGTGCCAGCAGTTCAAGCGGGGCGAAGGAGCAGTACTTC.

V and J are TRBV5-1 and TRBJ1-1; 12 nucleotides agree with TRBD1. CDR1 is SGHRS, CDR2 YFSETQ, per germline. Trimming at V came to 4 bases and at J to 9 bases, leaving 7 bases not matched to a gene. The CDR3 contains 14 residues. The CDR3 spells CASSGTGGQRQAFF. The CDR3 bases are TGCGCCAGCAGCGGGACAGGGGGCCAAAGGCAAGCTTTCTTT.

The chain recombines TRBV19 with TRBJ2-2, with 8 nucleotides matching TRBD1. V was pared by 5 bases and J by 6 bases, with 5 bases of the junction left unmatched. Germline-derived CDR1 and CDR2 are LNHDA and SQIVND (reference sequence). The CDR3 loop spans 14 amino acids. Written as DNA, the CDR3 is TGTGCCAGTAGTCCACAGGGGGTTCCCGGGGAGCTGTTTTTT. Encoded protein: CASSPQGVPGELFF.

The V gene is TRBV2, the J gene TRBJ1-6, with D unresolved. CDR3 length: 13 amino acids. Germline CDR1 SNHLY, CDR2 FYNNEI. V lost 9 bases and J 7 bases, leaving 13 bases between the germline ends. The CDR3 DNA sequence: TGTGCCAGTTCAACAGAGCGGAATTCACCCCTCCACTTT. Its protein is CASSTERNSPLHF. Together with reference TRBV2 and TRBJ1-6, the CDR3 gives the full variable domain: EPEVTQTPSHQVTQMGQEVILRCVPISNHLYFYWYRQILGQKVEFLVSFYNNEISEKSEIFDDQFSVERPDGSNFTLKIRSTKLEDSAMYFCASSTERNSPLHFGNGTRLTVT.

The chain links TRBV12-3 or TRBV12-4 to TRBJ2-1; TRBD2 is a possible D gene (6 bases). The CDR3 is 12 amino acids. V was pared by 2 bases and J by 8 bases, with 7 bases between. The CDR3 spells CASSLTSYEQFF. CDR3 coding DNA: TGTGCCAGCAGTTTAACTAGCTATGAGCAGTTCTTC.